Each of the 19 T cell receptor beta chains below was sequenced from the same sample in a study of T cell repertoires in cytomegalovirus infection. TCRdb redid the calling of the reads with MiXCR, one entry per CDR3 protein. Of hundreds of thousands of distinct CDR3 sequences detected, around 31% appear once; the ten largest clones hold approximately 18%. Their target antigens are unknown. This specimen consisted of cultured PBMCs, obtained from culture after CMV antigen stimulation. These receptors came from a human donor in good health (CMV status not recorded). Some clones in this sample may be carry-over from other donors' samples.

The chain uses TRBV4-3 and TRBJ2-1; either TRBD1 or TRBD2 may supply D (5 bases each). CDR3 length equals 13 residues. V was shortened by 2 bases and J by 10 bases, with 12 bases between the two germline ends. In germline, CDR1 is LGHNA, CDR2 YSLEER. In DNA, the CDR3 is TGCGCCAGCAGCCAACCACCGGGACCAGAGCAGTTCTTC. This codes for CASSQPPGPEQFF.

This clonotype was picked up many times. The genes are TRBV7-2 and TRBJ1-1; D remains ambiguous. This CDR3 spans 15 amino acids. CDR1 is SGHTA and CDR2 is FQGNSA in the germline V gene. V dropped 5 bases and J dropped 0 bases, with 13 bases sitting between them. The CDR3 here is CASSATAQVNTEAFF. The CDR3, as DNA: TGTGCCAGCAGCGCCACAGCCCAAGTGAACACTGAAGCTTTCTTT.

The rearrangement uses TRBV25-1 and TRBJ2-1, with 13 nucleotides matching TRBD2. Losses at the gene ends were 7 bases for V and 7 bases for J; bases not matched to a gene: 7. CDR3 length equals 15 residues. Germline CDR1 is MGHDK and CDR2 is SYGVNS. The CDR3 region has the DNA TGTGCCAGCACCGAACTAGCGGGAGGGAAAAATGAGCAGTTCTTC. Translated, it gives CASTELAGGKNEQFF.

The chain joins TRBV28 to TRBJ1-1; maybe TRBD1 (6 bases). The V end was cut by 8 bases, the J end by 4 bases, with 17 bases between. Germline-derived CDR1 and CDR2 are MDHEN and SYDVKM. The CDR3 contains 14 residues. The CDR3 protein is CASGRGGVGTEAFF. CDR3 bases: TGTGCCAGCGGGAGGGGGGGGGTAGGCACTGAAGCTTTCTTT. Supplemented by reference TRBV28 and TRBJ1-1, the full variable domain reads DVKVTQSSRYLVKRTGEKVFLECVQDMDHENMFWYRQDPGLGLRLIYFSYDVKMKEKGDIPEGYSVSREKKERFSLILESASTNQTSMYLCASGRGGVGTEAFFGQGTRLTVV.

The V call is TRBV19, the J call TRBJ1-1; the D gene is possibly TRBD1 (5 bases). V lost 3 bases and J 1 base, leaving 9 bases between the germline ends. This CDR3 has 14 amino acids. CDR1 is LNHDA and CDR2 is SQIVND in the germline V gene (reference sequence). Here the CDR3 reads CASSMTVPNTEAFF. The DNA of the CDR3 is TGTGCCAGTAGTATGACAGTCCCGAACACTGAAGCTTTCTTT.

The chain couples TRBV7-9 to TRBJ1-4; D call uncertain. The CDR3 contains 15 residues. V dropped 5 bases and J dropped 5 bases, with 15 bases sitting between them. From germline, CDR1 is SEHNR and CDR2 FQNEAQ (reference sequence). The CDR3 region has the DNA TGTGCCAGCAGCCCCTTTACTGGACGGAATGAAAAACTGTTTTTT. Protein product: CASSPFTGRNEKLFF.

In its sample, this clonotype was seen a few times. The chain links TRBV11-1 to TRBJ2-7, with TRBD2 matching over 7 bases. This CDR3 comprises 15 residues. With 5 bases clipped from V and 2 bases from J, the junction kept 9 bases outside the gene matches. CDR1 is SGHAT and CDR2 is FQDESV in the germline V gene (reference sequence). CDR3 nucleotide sequence: TGTGCCAGCAGCCCGACAGTGGGGGGGACCTACGAGCAGTACTTC. Its translation is CASSPTVGGTYEQYF.

The V and J genes are TRBV20-1 and TRBJ2-1; 8 nucleotides align to TRBD2. J lost 3 bases, V lost 5 bases, and 6 bases had no gene match. The CDR3 totals 14 residues. The germline V gene encodes CDR1 DFQATT and CDR2 SNEGSKA (reference sequence). CDR3: CSAQSGSNYNEQFF. The CDR3 bases are TGCAGTGCTCAAAGCGGGAGCAACTACAATGAGCAGTTCTTC.

A few counts support this clonotype. This chain joins TRBV6-5 and TRBJ1-1, with D possibly TRBD1 on 6 matching bases. V was trimmed by 0 bases and J by 3 bases, leaving 11 bases between them. Germline CDR1 is MNHEY and CDR2 is SVGAGI. The CDR3 consists of 15 residues. This CDR3 reads CASSYSPQGDTEAFF. In DNA, the CDR3 is TGTGCCAGCAGTTACTCTCCACAGGGAGACACTGAAGCTTTCTTT.

The chain combines TRBV2 with TRBJ1-1, with 11 positions matching TRBD1. There are 17 residues in the CDR3. Looked up from germline, CDR1 is SNHLY and CDR2 is FYNNEI. Trimming took 4 bases from V and 3 from J; bases not matched to a gene: 10. CDR3 sequence reads: CASSGIGQGARDTEAFF. DNA for the CDR3: TGTGCCAGCAGTGGGATCGGACAGGGGGCTCGGGACACTGAAGCTTTCTTT.

This clonotype was seen a single time. The rearrangement links TRBV2 to TRBJ1-4, with TRBD1 identical over 7 bases. This CDR3 is built from 13 residues. After removal of 7 bases from V and 3 bases from J, the junction contained 2 bases not matched to a gene. Germline lookup yields CDR1 SNHLY and CDR2 FYNNEI. CDR3 sequence: CASNGQANEKLFF. The CDR3 nucleotides are TGTGCCAGCAACGGACAGGCTAATGAAAAACTGTTTTTT.

The chain recombines TRBV20-1 with TRBJ2-7; 12 nucleotides agree with TRBD2. Looked up from germline, CDR1 is DFQATT and CDR2 is SNEGSKA (reference sequence). There are 18 residues in the CDR3. V was clipped by 3 bases and J by 2 bases; unmatched bases: 14. The CDR3 DNA is TGCAGTGCTAGCGGACAGGGCCTAGCGGGAGGGGGGACCTACGAGCAGTACTTC. This sequence encodes CSASGQGLAGGGTYEQYF.

This clonotype has only a few counts. The chain employs TRBV11-1 and TRBJ2-5; D is possibly TRBD2 (6 bases). V was shortened by 5 bases and J by 6 bases, with 19 bases between the two germline ends. The CDR3 is made up of 15 amino acids. Per the germline V gene, CDR1 is SGHAT and CDR2 is FQDESV (reference sequence). The CDR3 spells CASSPHRLDGKTQYF. CDR3 sequence (DNA): TGTGCCAGCAGCCCCCATCGACTAGACGGAAAGACCCAGTACTTC.

This chain connects TRBV5-4 to TRBJ1-6; no definite D call. The V end lost 4 bases, the J end lost 2 bases, and 7 bases lay between the germline ends. The CDR3 loop spans 14 amino acids. In germline, CDR1 is SGHNT, CDR2 YYREEE (reference sequence). The CDR3 region has the DNA TGTGCCAGCAGCAAGGAACCCTATAATTCACCCCTCCACTTT. The encoded protein is CASSKEPYNSPLHF. The entire variable domain, with the rest obtained from reference TRBV5-4 and TRBJ1-6, is as follows: ETGVTQSPTHLIKTRGQQVTLRCSSQSGHNTVSWYQQALGQGPQFIFQYYREEENGRGNFPPRFSGLQFPNYSSELNVNALELDDSALYLCASSKEPYNSPLHFGNGTRLTVT.

The chain uses TRBV11-2 and TRBJ2-3; D is uncertain. The CDR3 has 13 amino acids. CDR1 is SGHAT, CDR2 FQNNGV, per germline. The V and J ends lost 0 bases and 6 bases respectively, with 7 bases between them. The DNA of the CDR3 is TGTGCCAGCAGCTTAGATATATCGGATACGCAGTATTTT. Translating it yields CASSLDISDTQYF.

The chain carries TRBV12-3 or TRBV12-4 and TRBJ2-1; the match to TRBD2 covers 16 bases. CDR3 size: 16 residues. Trimming took 8 bases from V and 4 from J; bases not matched to a gene: 5. This chain's CDR3 is CASGTSGRVLYNEQFF. Written as DNA, the CDR3 is TGTGCCAGCGGGACTAGCGGGAGGGTTTTATACAATGAGCAGTTCTTC.

This clonotype was seen only a few times. The V gene is TRBV7-8, the J gene TRBJ2-5, with D uncertain. V dropped 2 bases and J dropped 2 bases, with 9 bases sitting between them. This CDR3 comprises 14 residues. Germline lookup yields CDR1 SGHVS and CDR2 FQNEAQ. Here the CDR3 reads CASSLMTGQETQYF. CDR3 DNA: TGTGCCAGCAGCTTAATGACGGGTCAAGAGACCCAGTACTTC. Full variable domain (outside the CDR3, taken from reference TRBV7-8 and TRBJ2-5): GAGVSQSPRYKVAKRGQDVALRCDPISGHVSLFWYQQALGQGPEFLTYFQNEAQLDKSGLPSDRFFAERPEGSVSTLKIQRTQQEDSAVYLCASSLMTGQETQYFGPGTRLLVL.

A few counts support this clonotype. The V gene is TRBV6-6, the J gene TRBJ1-1; D uncertain. The CDR3 is 13 residues long. Per the germline V gene, CDR1 is MNHNY and CDR2 is SVGAGI (reference sequence). Trimming pared 2 bases from V and 3 bases from J, leaving 7 bases between. Here the CDR3 reads CASSYGVDTEAFF. For the CDR3, the DNA is TGTGCCAGCAGTTACGGCGTGGACACTGAAGCTTTCTTT.

The V call is TRBV2, the J call TRBJ1-6; TRBD1 aligns across 11 bases. In germline, CDR1 is SNHLY, CDR2 FYNNEI. CDR3 size: 15 residues. V shed 5 bases, J shed 8 bases, and the junction held 5 bases outside the gene matches. CDR3 residues: CASSHGQGAYSPLHF. CDR3 bases: TGTGCCAGCAGTCATGGACAGGGGGCCTATTCACCCCTCCACTTT.